This is a list of T cell receptor beta chains from one sample in a study of CD8+ T cells in alopecia areata. Assay used: immunoSEQ multiplex PCR; TCRdb lists only in-frame clones, some missing. The profile shows 210,000 or so clones, 66% of them singletons. Sequencing used CD4+ T cells sorted from blood, obtained at week 44, from a patient treated with tofacitinib. These receptors originate from a human donor with alopecia areata. The CDR3 runs from the conserved cysteine through the conserved F or W. A D gene is named only where the DNA matches it firmly. For some rows the clone size is stated as once, few or many, or as a class when expanded; others skip it.

>TRBJ2-7|.|.|TRBV9
TGTGCCAGCAGCTCCAGCCCGACAGACTACGAGCAGTACTTC
CASSSSPTDYEQYF
>TRBJ2-3|.|.|TRBV13
TGTGCCAGCAGCTTGATCGCAGCTAGCACAGATACGCAGTATTTT
CASSLIAASTDTQYF
>TRBJ1-1|.|.|TRBV25-1
TGTGCCAGCAGTGATCCGGGAGGGGGTGAAGCTTTCTTT
CASSDPGGGEAFF
>TRBJ2-1|.|TRBD1|TRBV2
TGTGCCAGCACCGGGACAGGGGGTGGGAATGAGCAGTTCTTC
CASTGTGGGNEQFF
>TRBJ1-1|.|TRBD1|TRBV7-9
TGTGCCAGCAGAGATTGGACAGGGAGGCCGAACACTGAAGCTTTCTTT
CASRDWTGRPNTEAFF
>TRBJ1-2|.|.|TRBV29-1
TGCAGCGTTGGTGGACGGCTTCACTATGGCTACACCTTC
CSVGGRLHYGYTF
>TRBJ2-3|once|TRBD1|TRBV23-1
TGCGCCAGCCCCTACAGGGGATTCTGGACAGATACGCAGTATTTT
CASPYRGFWTDTQYF
>TRBJ2-2|few|.|TRBV30
TGTGCCTGGAGTGTAAGGGGCTTTGGGGAGCTGTTTTTT
CAWSVRGFGELFF
>TRBJ1-1|.|.|TRBV11-3
TGTGCCAGCAGCTTAGAATCCCGACTTGGACTTAGTGCCACTGAAGCTTTCTTT
CASSLESRLGLSATEAFF
>TRBJ1-4|.|TRBD1|TRBV4-3
TGCGCCAGCAGCCAAGGCGAACCGGGACAGTTAGGAAAACTGTTTTTT
CASSQGEPGQLGKLFF
>TRBJ1-2|.|TRBD1|TRBV5-6
TGTGCCAGCAGCCTGGGACAGAACTATGGCTACACCTTC
CASSLGQNYGYTF
>TRBJ2-3|.|.|TRBV5-1
TGCGCCAGCAGCTTGCAGGACACAGATACGCAGTATTTT
CASSLQDTDTQYF
>TRBJ1-6|few|TRBD1|TRBV19
TGTGCCACACAGGGGAGCTCCTATAATTCACCCCTCCACTTT
CATQGSSYNSPLHF
>TRBJ1-6|.|.|TRBV14
TGTGCCAGCAGCCTTCTCGGAGCAAATTCACCCCTCCACTTT
CASSLLGANSPLHF
>TRBJ1-5|.|.|TRBV19
TGTGCCAGTAGTGCCCTCGAATTGAGGCCCCAGCATTTT
CASSALELRPQHF
>TRBJ1-5|.|.|TRBV30
TGTGCCTGGAGTGGGCAAGGGGTCAATCAGCCCCAGCATTTT
CAWSGQGVNQPQHF
>TRBJ2-7|few|.|TRBV2
TGTGCCAGCGGAAGGGAGTCCTACGAGCAGTACTTC
CASGRESYEQYF
>TRBJ2-1|.|TRBD2|TRBV4-1
TGCGCCAGCAGCCAAGTGGGGGGACTAGCGGGGCAGTTCTTC
CASSQVGGLAGQFF
>TRBJ1-1|.|.|TRBV10-3
TGTGCCATCAGTGATCTGGGGCTGACCCAGAACACTGAAGCTTTCTTT
CAISDLGLTQNTEAFF
>TRBJ1-2|.|.|TRBV19
TGTGCCACTTCGGACAGCTCGACAAGCTATGGCTACACCTTC
CATSDSSTSYGYTF
>TRBJ2-5|few|TRBD2|TRBV29-1
TGCAGCGTGGTTGGGAGCGGGGGGGTGCAAGAGACCCAGTACTTC
CSVVGSGGVQETQYF
>TRBJ1-5|.|.|TRBV27
TGTGCCAGCAGTTTAATCCACAGGGTTGAGAGAGGTCAGCCCCAGCATTTT
CASSLIHRVERGQPQHF
>TRBJ2-3|once|.|TRBV5-1
TGCGCCAGCAGCACGACGGGGGCGCAAACAGATACGCAGTATTTT
CASSTTGAQTDTQYF
>TRBJ1-2|.|.|TRBV30
TGTGCCTGGAGTGTTTTGGGGAACTATGGCTACACCTTC
CAWSVLGNYGYTF
>TRBJ2-1|.|TRBD2|TRBV6-1
TGTGCCAGCATCACTCTAGCGGGGAACTACAATGAGCAGTTCTTC
CASITLAGNYNEQFF
>TRBJ2-7|few|.|TRBV2
TGTGCCAGCAGTGTGGGCAGGTCGGAGCAGTACTTC
CASSVGRSEQYF
>TRBJ2-3|.|.|TRBV29-1
TGCAGCGTTGATATGATAGGTGATACGCAGTATTTT
CSVDMIGDTQYF
>TRBJ2-5|.|.|TRBV29-1
TGCAGCGTTGGGCAGGGTTTGGTTCGGGAGACCCAGTACTTC
CSVGQGLVRETQYF
>TRBJ2-5|once|.|TRBV11-1
TGTGCCAGCAGCTGGTCGGACCGCGAGACCCAGTACTTC
CASSWSDRETQYF
>TRBJ2-2|.|.|TRBV27
TGTGCCAGCAGTCCCTCAGCCTCCCCGCAGGGACGGGAGCTGTTTTTT
CASSPSASPQGRELFF
>TRBJ2-3|few|.|TRBV5-1
TGCGCCAGCAGCTTGACGGGGCTCAAAGATACGCAGTATTTT
CASSLTGLKDTQYF
>TRBJ2-1|few|.|TRBV19
TGTGCCAGTAGTAAGGTGGCTAGCGGAATGAGGGGGGTGCAGTTCTTC
CASSKVASGMRGVQFF
>TRBJ2-1|.|.|TRBV9
TGTGCCAGCAGCGTAGGACAGAGCTCCTACAATGAGCAGTTCTTC
CASSVGQSSYNEQFF
>TRBJ2-7|.|TRBD1|TRBV10-3
TGTGCCATCAGCGAGCGAGGGGGCGAGAGCTCCTACGAGCAGTACTTC
CAISERGGESSYEQYF
>TRBJ2-3|.|.|TRBV7-2
TGTGCCAGCAGCTTAAGGTTGGGAGGATTCACAGATACGCAGTATTTT
CASSLRLGGFTDTQYF
>TRBJ2-3|.|TRBD2|TRBV2
TGTGCCAGCAGAGGACTAGCGGGAGATACGCAGTATTTT
CASRGLAGDTQYF
>TRBJ2-6|.|.|TRBV5-6
TGTGCCAGCAGCTTGGGGAGACAGGTCTACGTCCTGACTTTC
CASSLGRQVYVLTF
>TRBJ2-3|few|TRBD2|TRBV25-1
TGTGCCAGCAGTGAACTAGCGGGGGGCACAGATACGCAGTATTTT
CASSELAGGTDTQYF
>TRBJ2-3|.|.|TRBV29-1
TGCAGCCCCCCGCTGAGGGGCGTAGCCAGCACAGATACGCAGTATTTT
CSPPLRGVASTDTQYF
>TRBJ2-5|.|.|TRBV7-9
TGTGCCAGCAGCCGCCTTGCCATAAGGAAAGAGACCCAGTACTTC
CASSRLAIRKETQYF
>TRBJ1-1|.|.|TRBV6-1
TGTGCCAGCAGTGTAATAGCCATGAACACTGAAGCTTTCTTT
CASSVIAMNTEAFF
>TRBJ1-1|.|.|TRBV29-1
TGCAGCGTATCCCATCTGGGGTACACTGAAGCTTTCTTT
CSVSHLGYTEAFF
>TRBJ1-2|.|.|TRBV27
TGTGCCAGCAGTTTAGTTCCTAACTATGGCTACACCTTC
CASSLVPNYGYTF